A single sample gave rise to the 8 T cell receptor beta chains below, sequenced in a study of T cell responses to AZD1222 COVID-19 vaccine. The repertoire was sequenced with immunoSEQ multiplex PCR; TCRdb's copy has only in-frame clones and lacks some. The sample shows around 130,000 clones, about nine tenths of them seen only once. The input for sequencing was peripheral blood, taken 28 days after the second AZD1222 dose. These receptor sequences come from an adult who received the AZD1222 COVID-19 vaccine.

The CDR3 DNA reads as TGTGCCAGCAGGCCGCCCGGGCCCCTGGGGGAGACCCAGTACTTC. Its translation is CASRPPGPLGETQYF. The J gene is TRBJ2-5, the V gene TRBV6-5; D is unresolved. Per the germline V gene, CDR1 is MNHEY and CDR2 is SVGAGI. The CDR3 has 15 amino acids. V gave up 6 bases and J gave up 5 bases, with 19 bases separating them.

This clone was counted between two and nine times. This chain uses TRBV6-5 with TRBJ2-1; D is unresolved. Trimming pared 5 bases from V and 4 bases from J, leaving 12 bases between. The length of the CDR3 is 14 residues. From germline, CDR1 is MNHEY and CDR2 SVGAGI. Here the CDR3 reads CASSHLGDYNEQFF. CDR3 coding DNA: TGTGCCAGCAGTCACTTAGGCGATTACAATGAGCAGTTCTTC.

The rearrangement links TRBV18 to TRBJ1-2; 9 positions agree with TRBD1. Germline CDR1 KGHSH, CDR2 LQKENI. This CDR3 is 15 amino acids long. V dropped 2 bases and J dropped 7; count of bases not matched to a gene: 8. The CDR3 region has the DNA TGTGCCAGCTCACCAGAGGGACAGGGTGTTGGTGGCTACACCTTC. This codes for CASSPEGQGVGGYTF.

The chain is built from TRBV29-1 and TRBJ1-1; tentatively, D is TRBD1 (5 bases). This CDR3 region has 12 residues. Looked up from germline, CDR1 is SQVTM and CDR2 is ANQGSEA. V was pared by 8 bases and J by 0 bases, with 10 bases between. CDR3 sequence (DNA): TGCAGCTTCAGGGTTGTGAACACTGAAGCTTTCTTT. Translated, it gives CSFRVVNTEAFF.

V gene TRBV4-1 combines with J gene TRBJ1-1; TRBD1 matches 7 bases. The CDR3 sequence is 16 residues long. Trimming removed 4 bases from V and 4 bases from J; junction bases left unmatched: 12. Germline V lookup: CDR1 MGHRA, CDR2 YSYEKL. The CDR3: CASSPRGTERSTEAFF. The DNA for the CDR3 is TGCGCCAGCAGCCCCAGGGGGACAGAGCGCAGCACTGAAGCTTTCTTT.

The chain has TRBV15 and TRBJ1-6, with TRBD1 identical over 8 bases. The V segment lost 6 bases and the J segment 3 bases; nucleotides outside the gene matches: 4. Germline loops: CDR1 LNHNV, CDR2 YYDKDF (reference sequence). The length of the CDR3 is 15 residues. CDR3 loop: CATRSDRDYNSPLHF. The CDR3 nucleotides are TGTGCCACCAGGTCGGACAGGGACTATAATTCACCCCTCCACTTT.

The chain carries TRBV18 and TRBJ1-4; 9 bases are shared with TRBD1. The CDR3 sequence is 15 residues long. V shed 4 bases, J shed 8 bases, and the junction held 8 bases outside the gene matches. Per the germline V gene, CDR1 is KGHSH and CDR2 is LQKENI. CDR3 amino acids: CASSHPGQGGEKLFF. The CDR3 DNA reads as TGTGCCAGCTCACACCCGGGACAGGGCGGCGAAAAACTGTTTTTT.

This chain links TRBV19 with TRBJ2-7; TRBD2 aligns across 10 bases. Germline V gene data show CDR1 as LNHDA and CDR2 as SQIVND (reference sequence). The CDR3 loop spans 14 amino acids. After removal of 4 bases from V and 4 bases from J, the junction contained 4 bases not matched to a gene. The CDR3 DNA sequence: TGTGCCAGTAGTACCCAGGGACTAGCGTACGAGCAGTACTTC. It codes for CASSTQGLAYEQYF.